The 24 T cell receptor beta chains reported below all come from one sample, sequenced in a study of blood T cell repertoires in COVID-19. Method: immunoSEQ multiplex PCR; TCRdb's copy keeps in-frame clones and lacks some. The sample yields 100,000 or so clones, 82% seen once. The sample consisted of peripheral blood. The source is a man older than 75 with acute or convalescent COVID-19.

The chain carries TRBV2 and TRBJ1-5, with a weak D call TRBD1 (5 bases). From germline, CDR1 is SNHLY and CDR2 FYNNEI. The CDR3 spans 17 residues. V shed 4 bases and J shed 3 bases, with 19 bases lying between them. CDR3 nucleotide sequence: TGTGCCAGCAGTGGCCGACCGGGACTGTCTCACAATCAGCCCCAGCATTTT. Its protein is CASSGRPGLSHNQPQHF.

The chain combines TRBV4-1 with TRBJ1-5; the D gene is possibly TRBD1 (6 bases). Between the trimmed V and J ends, which lost 1 base and 4 bases, there was a span of 11 bases. The V gene's germline CDR1 is MGHRA and CDR2 YSYEKL. CDR3 length: 15 amino acids. The CDR3 DNA sequence: TGCGCCAGCAGCCAAGTGGACAGCCCGAATCAGCCCCAGCATTTT. Protein sequence: CASSQVDSPNQPQHF.

The chain combines TRBV5-6 with TRBJ1-1; D is perhaps TRBD1 (5 bases). The CDR3 consists of 17 residues. Germline values: CDR1 SGHDT, CDR2 YYEEEE. V shed 1 base and J shed 1 base, with 17 bases lying between them. In DNA form, the CDR3 reads TGTGCCAGCAGCTTGTTAAGTGGGACTAAAACGAACACTGAAGCTTTCTTT. Amino acids: CASSLLSGTKTNTEAFF.

The gene calls are TRBV28 and TRBJ1-2; 8 nucleotides line up with TRBD1. Germline trimming cut 5 bases from V and 4 bases from J; bases unmatched to any gene: 6. This CDR3 comprises 14 residues. The V gene's germline CDR1 is MDHEN and CDR2 SYDVKM. In DNA, the CDR3 is TGTGCCAGCAGTCCTCCGGGACAGGCCTATGGCTACACCTTC. Protein sequence: CASSPPGQAYGYTF.

The V call is TRBV4-1, the J call TRBJ1-4; a weak D match, TRBD1 (6 bases). Deletions cut 3 bases from V and 5 bases from J, with 13 bases between. CDR1 and CDR2 from the germline V gene are MGHRA and YSYEKL. The CDR3 covers 15 residues. CDR3 DNA: TGCGCCAGCAGCCAGCCCGGACAGTGGAATGAAAAACTGTTTTTT. It codes for CASSQPGQWNEKLFF.

V usage is TRBV18 and J usage is TRBJ1-4; 9 nucleotides match TRBD1. The ends lost 1 base at V and 8 bases at J; junction bases unmatched: 11. The CDR3 runs 17 residues. CDR1 KGHSH and CDR2 LQKENI come from the germline V gene. CDR3 in amino acids: CASSPLPPTGGEEKLFF. The DNA of the CDR3 is TGTGCCAGCTCACCACTTCCCCCGACAGGGGGAGAGGAAAAACTGTTTTTT.

V is TRBV4-3 and J is TRBJ1-3, with 7 bases that match TRBD1. Germline V lookup: CDR1 LGHNA, CDR2 YSLEER. The CDR3 totals 17 residues. J lost 0 bases, V lost 0 bases, and 5 bases had no gene match. CDR3 loop: CASSQDPDRDSGNTIYF. For the CDR3, the DNA is TGCGCCAGCAGCCAAGATCCCGACAGGGACTCTGGAAACACCATATATTTT.

CDR3 bases: TGTGCCAGCAAGCAGGGACTAGCCCTCTACAATGAGCAGTTCTTC. It yields the protein CASKQGLALYNEQFF. V usage is TRBV2 and J usage is TRBJ2-1, with TRBD2 identical over 9 bases. With 7 bases clipped from V and 3 bases from J, the junction kept 7 bases outside the gene matches. In germline, CDR1 is SNHLY, CDR2 FYNNEI. The CDR3 runs 15 residues.

The rearrangement links TRBV30 to TRBJ2-7; D is undetermined. The germline V and J ends were trimmed by 1 base and 4 bases, with 11 bases remaining between them. The CDR3 consists of 13 residues. The germline V gene encodes CDR1 GTSNPN and CDR2 SVGIG (reference sequence). DNA of the CDR3: TGTGCCTGGAGTGAGCAGACACCTTACGAGCAGTACTTC. Protein sequence: CAWSEQTPYEQYF. The variable domain in full, completed from reference TRBV30 and TRBJ2-7, reads SQTIHQWPATLVQPVGSPLSLECTVEGTSNPNLYWYRQAAGRGLQLLFYSVGIGQISSEVPQNLSASRPQDRQFILSSKKLLLSDSGFYLCAWSEQTPYEQYFGPGTRLTVT.

V and J are TRBV5-5 and TRBJ2-3; perhaps TRBD2 as D (5 bases). V lost 2 bases and J lost 9, with 13 bases in between. This CDR3 spans 13 amino acids. Germline assignment: CDR1 SGHKS and CDR2 YYEKEE (reference sequence). The CDR3 DNA is TGTGCCAGCAGCTTAGGAGCGGAGAGCACGCAGTATTTT. Its protein product is CASSLGAESTQYF.

The rearrangement links TRBV5-4 to TRBJ2-3; D unresolved. CDR1 is SGHNT, CDR2 YYREEE, per germline (reference sequence). The length of the CDR3 is 15 residues. The V and J ends lost 0 bases and 6 bases respectively, with 14 bases between them. CDR3 coding DNA: TGTGCCAGCAGCTTGGAGGCCCAAGTGCGGGATACGCAGTATTTT. Residues: CASSLEAQVRDTQYF.

The chain is built from TRBV5-4 and TRBJ1-6, with TRBD1 matching 7 bases. Per the germline V gene, CDR1 is SGHNT and CDR2 is YYREEE (reference sequence). The V gene end was trimmed by 4 bases and the J gene end by 8 bases; junction bases not matched to a gene: 3. This CDR3 contains 13 residues. This CDR3 reads CASSDRDYSPLHF. The CDR3 DNA follows: TGTGCCAGCAGCGACAGGGACTATTCACCCCTCCACTTT.

The chain employs TRBV5-1 and TRBJ2-3, with 7 bases lining up with TRBD1. CDR1 and CDR2 (germline): SGHRS, YFSETQ. V lost 5 bases and J lost 2; bases outside the gene matches: 5. This CDR3 has 14 residues. CDR3 nucleotide sequence: TGCGCCAGCAGTCGACAGGGTTACACAGATACGCAGTATTTT. Translated, it gives CASSRQGYTDTQYF.

V and J are TRBV7-2 and TRBJ2-7; D possibly corresponds to TRBD2 (6 bases). The V gene's germline CDR1 is SGHTA and CDR2 FQGNSA. Trimming cost V 5 bases and J 2 bases, with 16 bases left between them. CDR3 length equals 15 residues. CDR3 region: CASSPQGGGTYEQYF. The CDR3 DNA reads as TGTGCCAGCAGCCCCCAGGGCGGAGGGACCTACGAGCAGTACTTC.

The V call is TRBV28, the J call TRBJ2-1; D unresolved. CDR1 is MDHEN, CDR2 SYDVKM, per germline. V lost 6 bases and J 4 bases, leaving 7 bases between the germline ends. The CDR3 is 12 amino acids. CDR3 sequence (DNA): TGTGCCAGCAGCTATAGTTACAATGAGCAGTTCTTC. Its translation is CASSYSYNEQFF.

The chain recombines TRBV6-5 with TRBJ2-7; 9 bases line up with TRBD2. This CDR3 is 15 amino acids long. V gave up 6 bases and J gave up 6 bases; unmatched junction bases: 12. Looked up from germline, CDR1 is MNHEY and CDR2 is SVGAGI. CDR3 sequence: CASRASGGRALEQYF. The DNA for the CDR3 is TGTGCCAGCAGGGCCTCTGGCGGGAGGGCCCTCGAGCAGTACTTC.

A remark on this clone: A junction end diverges from the germline sequence, so it may reflect a read error. The V and J genes are TRBV7-8 and TRBJ1-5, with D uncertain. Germline V gene lookup returns CDR1 SGHVS and CDR2 FQNEAQ. The CDR3 contains 16 residues. As DNA, the CDR3 is TGTGCCAGCAGCCTAGCACGGGGTTCGGGCAATCAGCCCCAGCATTTT. Protein sequence: CASSLARGSGNQPQHF.

This chain links TRBV6-2 or TRBV6-3 with TRBJ2-3; 11 nucleotides align to TRBD2. J was trimmed by 0 bases and V by 2 bases; bases with no gene match: 7. The CDR3 extends over 18 amino acids. Germline V gene data show CDR1 as MNHEY and CDR2 as SVGEGT. The CDR3 bases are TGTGCCAGCAGTTACGGACTAGCGGGTCCCACTAGCACAGATACGCAGTATTTT. This encodes CASSYGLAGPTSTDTQYF.

There are a few counts of this clone. This chain links TRBV27 with TRBJ2-7; D remains ambiguous. The CDR3 extends over 12 amino acids. In germline, CDR1 is MNHEY, CDR2 SMNVEV (reference sequence). V gave up 5 bases and J gave up 11 bases, with 16 bases separating them. CDR3 sequence reads: CASSEFRDKEYF. CDR3 sequence (DNA): TGTGCCAGCAGTGAATTCCGAGATAAAGAGTACTTC.

This clone was counted only a few times. The chain recombines TRBV9 with TRBJ2-5; D gene ambiguous. Trimming cost V 1 base and J 7 bases, with 11 bases left between them. The germline CDR1 and CDR2 sequences are SGDLS and YYNGEE. This CDR3 spans 13 amino acids. The CDR3: CASSVILAGTQYF. DNA of the CDR3: TGTGCCAGCAGCGTAATATTAGCTGGGACCCAGTACTTC.

The chain links TRBV28 to TRBJ2-2, with 12 bases lining up with TRBD2. The CDR3 has 15 residues. The V gene's germline CDR1 is MDHEN and CDR2 SYDVKM. J was trimmed by 9 bases and V by 4 bases; bases with no gene match: 6. In nucleotides, the CDR3 is TGTGCCAGCAGTTCCTCTAGCGGGAGGGCCTGGGAGCTGTTTTTT. Translating it yields CASSSSSGRAWELFF.

The V call is TRBV9, the J call TRBJ2-1; D unresolved. Trimming took 3 bases from V and 10 from J, leaving 11 bases between them. The CDR3 length is 12 residues. Germline CDR1 SGDLS, CDR2 YYNGEE. The CDR3 DNA reads TGTGCCAGCAGCGGGGCAGCCCCGGAGCAGTTCTTC. It codes for CASSGAAPEQFF.

This clone turned up a few times. This chain connects TRBV6-6 to TRBJ1-5; 9 nucleotides line up with TRBD1. Per the germline V gene, CDR1 is MNHNY and CDR2 is SVGAGI (reference sequence). The CDR3 contains 16 residues. The V gene end was trimmed by 6 bases and the J gene end by 5 bases; junction bases not matched to a gene: 11. The CDR3 spells CASRTNTGGGDQPQHF. CDR3 sequence (DNA): TGTGCCAGCAGGACCAACACAGGGGGCGGGGATCAGCCCCAGCATTTT.

J is TRBJ1-5 and V is TRBV2; the match to TRBD1 covers 10 bases. CDR1 and CDR2 from the germline V gene are SNHLY and FYNNEI. The CDR3 has 16 amino acids. The ends lost 6 bases at V and 1 base at J; junction bases unmatched: 6. The CDR3 loop is CASSGTGVESNQPQHF. The CDR3 bases are TGTGCCAGCAGCGGGACAGGGGTGGAGAGCAATCAGCCCCAGCATTTT.